Listed here is a single T cell receptor beta chain. Its antigen is as yet unknown. The data were obtained in a study of PD-1 blockade in mismatch repair-deficient tumors. Looking at the study overall: Enrolled 2013-2016, patients had progressing, pretreated mismatch repair-deficient cancers of about twelve types. Study results and caveats: Tumor-resident clones, often undetectable pretreatment in blood, expanded then contracted after pembrolizumab.

TCRdb's copy holds only in-frame clones and misses some; the assay was immunoSEQ multiplex PCR. The sample has 75,000 to 80,000 clones, approximately 81% seen once. The CDR3 totals 15 residues. Trimming removed 3 bases at V and 0 bases at J, with 6 bases between. CDR1 and CDR2 from the germline V gene are SEHNR and FQNEAQ (reference sequence). Every patient had mismatch repair deficiency by PCR or immunohistochemistry. TCR sequencing covered three patients who responded to pembrolizumab. The receptor's source is an adult with mismatch repair-deficient cancer. This chain connects TRBV7-9 to TRBJ2-6; D call uncertain. The sample was peripheral blood, taken 44 weeks after starting pembrolizumab. In nucleotides, the CDR3 is TGTGCCAGCAGCTTCTCGGACTCTGGGGCCAACGTCCTGACTTTC. Translation gives CASSFSDSGANVLTF.